The clone carrying this T cell receptor (beta chain) was counted between two and nine times. The target antigen is unknown. This entry belongs to a study of blood T cells in healthy people across ages. This CDR3 has 12 amino acids. From germline, CDR1 is DFQATT and CDR2 SNEGSKA (reference sequence). For the second PCR, which ran for 7 to 11 cycles, a sample-barcoded 5' primer and a J-beta primer mix were used. A 12-random-nucleotide template-switch adaptor tagged each cDNA molecule. In TCRdb, the 5' RACE reads were re-called with MiXCR into one record per CDR3 protein. Counted here are some 1 million distinct CDR3 sequences, 40% to 45% occurring once; the ten biggest clones make up over 15%. Drawn from each donor were 8.5 to 10 milliliters of peripheral blood. The authors extracted at least 6 micrograms of total RNA per sample. Whole-study results and caveats: Both naive CD4+ cell counts and diversity were greater in long-lived donors than in aged donors.

Material for sequencing was blood. The rearrangement links TRBV20-1 to TRBJ2-5, with 9 bases lining up with TRBD1. TRBJ2-7 matches the DNA end more closely, so the J call is doubtful. This TCR was sampled from a woman aged 55-69 years in good health. CDR3 nucleotide sequence: TGCAGTGATCGACAGGGGGTTTACGAGCAGTACTTC. Translated: CSDRQGVYEQYF.